A single sample is the source of the 12 T cell receptor beta chains below, sequenced in a study of blood T cell repertoires in COVID-19. Produced via immunoSEQ multiplex PCR; TCRdb's table is partial and in-frame only. The sample comprises under 200,000 clones, around 67% of which are singletons, and 3% rests with the top ten. Material: peripheral blood. These receptors were collected from a woman aged 80 or over with acute or convalescent COVID-19.

The V gene is TRBV10-1, the J gene TRBJ2-3, with 11 positions matching TRBD1. With 6 bases clipped from V and 5 bases from J, the junction kept 10 bases outside the gene matches. The CDR3 runs to 16 residues. Germline assignment: CDR1 WNHNN and CDR2 SYGVQD (reference sequence). The CDR3 DNA reads as TGCGCCAGCAGCAGGACCGGGACAGGGGGTGAAGATACGCAGTATTTT. It specifies CASSRTGTGGEDTQYF.

The chain joins TRBV3-1 (or the pseudogene TRBV3-2) to TRBJ1-2, with 8 positions matching TRBD1. V lost 1 base, J lost 8 bases, and 6 bases stayed unmatched. The CDR3 is 14 amino acids. CDR1 is LGHDT, CDR2 YNNKEL, per germline (reference sequence). CDR3 in amino acids: CASSQVPGGYGYTF. DNA for the CDR3: TGTGCCAGCAGCCAAGTACCAGGGGGCTACGGCTACACCTTC.

In its sample, this clone was seen once. The chain uses TRBV11-3 and TRBJ2-5, with 8 bases identical to TRBD2. This CDR3 is built from 14 residues. Germline V gene data show CDR1 as SGHNT and CDR2 as YENEEA. The V and J ends lost 4 bases and 5 bases, in that order; junction bases with no gene match: 6. Here the CDR3 reads CASSSGLGGETQYF. The CDR3 DNA reads TGTGCCAGCAGCTCGGGACTAGGCGGGGAGACCCAGTACTTC.

The chain links TRBV6-6 to TRBJ1-1; no reliable D call. There are 15 residues in the CDR3. Germline lookup yields CDR1 MNHNY and CDR2 SVGAGI (reference sequence). V was clipped by 6 bases and J by 3 bases, with 17 bases between them. The chain's CDR3 is CASRAFGRRDTEAFF. CDR3 bases: TGTGCCAGCAGGGCCTTTGGGAGGAGGGACACTGAAGCTTTCTTT.

The V gene is TRBV6-5, the J gene TRBJ2-4; 14 bases agree with TRBD2. Unmatched junction bases numbered 6, after V lost 6 bases and J lost 8 bases. Germline CDR1 MNHEY, CDR2 SVGAGI. The CDR3 sequence is 15 residues long. CDR3 DNA sequence: TGTGCCAGCAGGAAGGGACTAGCGGGAGCATACATTCAGTACTTC. It specifies CASRKGLAGAYIQYF.

V and J are TRBV6-6 and TRBJ1-1; the D is unclear. Germline-derived CDR1 and CDR2 are MNHNY and SVGAGI (reference sequence). V was pared by 0 bases and J by 11 bases, with 13 bases between. The CDR3 covers 13 residues. The CDR3 is CASSYSSARSAFF. For the CDR3, the DNA is TGTGCCAGCAGTTACTCGTCAGCTAGGTCGGCTTTCTTT.

V and J are TRBV7-2 and TRBJ1-1, with D uncertain. The CDR3 length is 13 residues. From germline, CDR1 is SGHTA and CDR2 FQGNSA. V shed 5 bases and J shed 11 bases, with 18 bases lying between them. The CDR3 DNA reads TGTGCCAGCAGCACCCTGTTTGAGGGTATGGCTTTCTTT. It yields the protein CASSTLFEGMAFF. The whole variable domain, remainder taken from reference TRBV7-2 and TRBJ1-1, is GAGVSQSPSNKVTEKGKDVELRCDPISGHTALYWYRQSLGQGLEFLIYFQGNSAPDKSGLPSDRFSAERTGGSVSTLTIQRTQQEDSAVYLCASSTLFEGMAFFGQGTRLTVV.

This clone was found many times. The chain combines TRBV11-2 with TRBJ2-2; TRBD2 matches at 9 bases. This CDR3 region has 16 residues. Trimming at V came to 1 base and at J to 6 bases, leaving 6 bases not matched to a gene. Germline V gene lookup returns CDR1 SGHAT and CDR2 FQNNGV. Here the CDR3 reads CASSLVASGTAGELFF. The DNA for the CDR3 is TGTGCCAGCAGCTTAGTGGCTAGCGGGACGGCCGGGGAGCTGTTTTTT.

This sequence joins TRBV7-3 and TRBJ1-2; 7 nucleotides line up with TRBD1. Germline trimming cut 5 bases from V and 6 bases from J; bases unmatched to any gene: 9. CDR1 and CDR2 from the germline V gene are SGHTA and FQGTGA. CDR3 size: 14 residues. CDR3 amino acids: CASSDYGQAHGYTF. The DNA of the CDR3 is TGTGCCAGCAGCGACTATGGACAGGCACATGGCTACACCTTC.

This clone was seen ten or more times. The rearrangement joins TRBV7-9 to TRBJ1-4, with 8 positions matching TRBD1. The CDR3 length is 15 residues. Germline lookup yields CDR1 SEHNR and CDR2 FQNEAQ (reference sequence). V shed 6 bases, J shed 3 bases, and the junction held 6 bases outside the gene matches. CDR3 in amino acids: CASRTDRGANEKLFF. Written as DNA, the CDR3 is TGTGCCAGCAGAACAGACAGGGGAGCTAATGAAAAACTGTTTTTT.

CDR3 amino acids: CASARTSNTGELFF. CDR3 nucleotides: TGTGCCAGCGCACGGACTAGTAACACCGGGGAGCTGTTTTTT. The V call is TRBV18, the J call TRBJ2-2, with TRBD2 matching over 7 bases. The CDR3 has 14 residues. V was pared by 8 bases and J by 2 bases, with 5 bases of the junction left unmatched. Germline loops: CDR1 KGHSH, CDR2 LQKENI.

This clone was seen only once. V and J are TRBV7-9 and TRBJ2-7; D is perhaps TRBD1 (6 bases). There are 14 residues in the CDR3. Germline CDR1 reads SEHNR; CDR2 reads FQNEAQ (reference sequence). With 8 bases removed from V and 5 bases from J, the gap between germline ends came to 19 bases. CDR3 nucleotide sequence: TGTGCCAGCGCCCCAGGGGACGGTTCTCACGAGCAGTACTTC. Protein: CASAPGDGSHEQYF.